These T cell receptor beta chains were read from a single sample in a study of cytomegalovirus exposure and HLA in healthy donors. The method was immunoSEQ multiplex PCR; TCRdb's version includes in-frame clones alone and lacks a portion of them. The sample yields around 150,000 clones, about 75% seen once. The source material was PBMCs. These receptors were collected from a man between 18 and 29 years old in good health and CMV-seropositive. CDR3s include the opening cysteine and the closing phenylalanine or tryptophan. The D gene is left open where the match is weak. Only part of the rows carry a size: once, few, many, or a class if the clone is expanded.

j_gene | d_gene | v_gene | len | abundance | CDR3nt | CDR3aa
TRBJ2-1 | - | TRBV4-1 | 13 | - | TGCGCCAGCAGCCACGTCAGGGGCAATGAGCAGTTCTTC | CASSHVRGNEQFF
TRBJ2-7 | TRBD1 | TRBV4-1 | 15 | - | TGCGCCAGCAGCCCCCAAGCTGGACAGGGGGACGAGCAGTACTTC | CASSPQAGQGDEQYF
TRBJ2-3 | - | TRBV2 | 11 | - | TGTGCCAGGTCACTTCGGGATACGCAGTATTTT | CARSLRDTQYF
TRBJ2-6 | - | TRBV18 | 17 | once | TGTGCCAGCTCACCACCGTCGGGAACCTCTGGGGCCAACGTCCTGACTTTC | CASSPPSGTSGANVLTF
TRBJ1-2 | TRBD1 | TRBV19 | 12 | few | TGTGCCAGCCGGGACAGCGTCTATGGCTACACCTTC | CASRDSVYGYTF
TRBJ2-1 | - | TRBV27 | 14 | once | TGTGCCAGCAGTTTATCGTCCAGGAAAAATGAGCAGTTCTTC | CASSLSSRKNEQFF
TRBJ2-7 | TRBD2 | TRBV7-8 | 15 | - | TGTGCCAGCAGCCCGCGACTAGCGGCCAGGGACGAGCAGTACTTC | CASSPRLAARDEQYF
TRBJ2-1 | - | TRBV9 | 17 | - | TGTGCCAGCAGCGTAGGCGGGTCTATTCTCTCCTACAATGAGCAGTTCTTC | CASSVGGSILSYNEQFF
TRBJ2-7 | - | TRBV29-1 | 11 | - | TGCAGCGTTGTACAGGGAGTGGGGCAGTACTTC | CSVVQGVGQYF
TRBJ2-1 | TRBD2 | TRBV30 | 14 | - | TGTGCCTTTACTAGCGGGAGCTCCTACAATGAGCAGTTCTTC | CAFTSGSSYNEQFF
TRBJ2-5 | - | TRBV6-5 | 15 | - | TGTGCCAGCAGTTACTCCGTCAGGAGGGCAGAGACCCAGTACTTC | CASSYSVRRAETQYF
TRBJ2-3 | TRBD2 | TRBV28 | 15 | - | TGTGCCAGCAGCACCCTAGCGGGACCCACAGATACGCAGTATTTT | CASSTLAGPTDTQYF
TRBJ1-2 | - | TRBV10-1 | 14 | few | TGCGCCAGCAGTGAAAGTCGAGCTAACTATGGCTACACCTTC | CASSESRANYGYTF
TRBJ2-7 | - | TRBV5-6 | 14 | - | TGTGCCAGCAGCCATAGCGGACTCTCCTACGAGCAGTACTTC | CASSHSGLSYEQYF
TRBJ1-5 | TRBD1 | TRBV4-2 | 17 | few | TGTGCCAGCAGCCAACAGGACAGGGTCAATAGCAATCAGCCCCAGCATTTT | CASSQQDRVNSNQPQHF
TRBJ1-2 | - | TRBV4-2 | 14 | - | TGTGCCAGCAGCCAAGCCGAGACAGCCTATGGCTACACCTTC | CASSQAETAYGYTF
TRBJ2-6 | TRBD2 | TRBV7-9 | 19 | - | TGTGCCAGCAGCTTAGCGCTTGGGGGGGGTATGTCTGGGGCCAACGTCCTGACTTTC | CASSLALGGGMSGANVLTF
TRBJ2-1 | - | TRBV27 | 13 | - | TGTGCCAGCAGTCCTCGGGTAGACAATGAGCAGTTCTTC | CASSPRVDNEQFF
TRBJ2-1 | - | TRBV15 | 15 | - | TGTGCCACCAGCAGAGAAGGGCAGGGGAGTAATGAGCAGTTCTTC | CATSREGQGSNEQFF
TRBJ1-1 | - | TRBV7-2 | 13 | few | TGTGCCAGCCTCTCTCGGGACTCCACTGAAGCTTTCTTT | CASLSRDSTEAFF
TRBJ2-7 | TRBD1 | TRBV9 | 16 | - | TGTGCCAGCAGCCCTGTAACCGGGACAGGATTTCACGAGCAGTACTTC | CASSPVTGTGFHEQYF
TRBJ2-3 | - | TRBV5-1 | 15 | - | TGCGCCAGCAGCACTGGGGGGAGAAGCACAGATACGCAGTATTTT | CASSTGGRSTDTQYF
TRBJ2-7 | TRBD2 | TRBV7-7 | 14 | - | TGTGCTAGCAGCTTGTCTGGGACTAGCGGCGAGCAGTACTTC | CASSLSGTSGEQYF
TRBJ1-1 | TRBD1 | TRBV29-1 | 14 | - | TGCAGCGTCGGACAGGGGTCCATGAACACTGAAGCTTTCTTT | CSVGQGSMNTEAFF
TRBJ1-1 | - | TRBV27 | 12 | - | TGTGCCAGCAGTCATCAGGGAACTGAAGCTTTCTTT | CASSHQGTEAFF
TRBJ1-2 | TRBD1 | TRBV5-5 | 16 | - | TGTGCCAGCAGCTTGAACTACAGGGGATTTGAGTATGGCTACACCTTC | CASSLNYRGFEYGYTF
TRBJ2-7 | TRBD1 | TRBV7-8 | 14 | - | TGTGCCAGCACCAAGGACAGGGGGGGGTACGAGCAGTACTTC | CASTKDRGGYEQYF
TRBJ2-1 | TRBD2 | TRBV7-3 | 16 | - | TGTGCCAGCAGCTCCGTACGGGAGGGAGCCTACAATGAGCAGTTCTTC | CASSSVREGAYNEQFF
TRBJ1-5 | TRBD1 | TRBV7-9 | 15 | - | TGTGCCAGCAGCTTCGGGACAGGGGTGAATCAGCCCCAGCATTTT | CASSFGTGVNQPQHF
TRBJ2-1 | TRBD2 | TRBV4-1 | 18 | - | TGCGCCAGCAGCCAAGTTGGGACTAGCGGGAGCTCCTACAATGAGCAGTTCTTC | CASSQVGTSGSSYNEQFF
TRBJ2-1 | TRBD2 | TRBV2 | 14 | - | TGTGCCAGCAGTGGCAGCGGGAGCTACAATGAGCAGTTCTTC | CASSGSGSYNEQFF
TRBJ2-1 | TRBD1 | TRBV16 | 15 | few | TGTGCCAGCAGCCAACCGGACAGGGGGCTTGGTGAGCAGTTCTTC | CASSQPDRGLGEQFF
TRBJ2-7 | TRBD1 | TRBV2 | 14 | - | TGTGCCAGCAAGGAAGGGGGCATCCACTACGAGCAGTACTTC | CASKEGGIHYEQYF
TRBJ1-1 | - | TRBV6-1 | 11 | - | TGTGCCAGCCCCATGAACACTGAAGCTTTCTTT | CASPMNTEAFF
TRBJ1-4 | - | TRBV28 | 13 | - | TGTGCCAGCCAGGGAACTCCTAATGAAAAACTGTTTTTT | CASQGTPNEKLFF
TRBJ2-2 | TRBD2 | TRBV25-1 | 15 | - | TGTGCCAGCAGTGCTACTAGCGGGAGAATCGGGGAGCTGTTTTTT | CASSATSGRIGELFF
TRBJ1-1 | TRBD1 | TRBV5-1 | 14 | once | TGCGCCAGCAGCTCCGACAGGGCTGAAGTACGAGCTTTCTTT | CASSSDRAEVRAFF
TRBJ2-3 | TRBD2 | TRBV11-2 | 16 | few | TGTGCCAGCAGTGCCGGGACTAGACCTAGCACAGATACGCAGTATTTT | CASSAGTRPSTDTQYF
TRBJ2-2 | TRBD2 | TRBV7-8 | 16 | - | TGTGCCAGCAGCTCAAGGGGACTAGCGGGATCCGGGGAGCTGTTTTTT | CASSSRGLAGSGELFF
TRBJ2-1 | TRBD2 | TRBV5-4 | 15 | - | TGTGCCAGCAGCGGTAGCGGGAGGGCCAACAATGAGCAGTTCTTC | CASSGSGRANNEQFF
TRBJ1-1 | TRBD1 | TRBV29-1 | 10 | - | TGCAGCGCTTTAACAGGGGAGGCTTTCTTT | CSALTGEAFF
TRBJ1-2 | - | TRBV5-1 | 12 | - | TGCGCCAGCAGCCGTTACAGGGATGGCTACACCTTC | CASSRYRDGYTF
TRBJ1-2 | - | TRBV28 | 14 | - | TGTGCCAGCAGAGGACAGCCTTGGGGCTATGGCTACACCTTC | CASRGQPWGYGYTF
TRBJ1-1 | - | TRBV6-5 | 14 | - | TGTGCCAGCAGTAGCCCCCGGGGGAACACTGAAGCTTTCTTT | CASSSPRGNTEAFF
TRBJ2-5 | - | TRBV6-6 | 13 | once | TGTGCCAGCAGCCAGGTCCGCGAAGAGACCCAGTACTTC | CASSQVREETQYF
TRBJ2-7 | - | TRBV7-2 | 15 | - | TGTGCCAGCAGCCTTGACTACCGACATTCCTACGAGCAGTACTTC | CASSLDYRHSYEQYF
TRBJ2-7 | TRBD1 | TRBV11-3 | 13 | - | TGTGCCAGCAGCTGGGACAGTACAACGGGCCAGTACTTC | CASSWDSTTGQYF
TRBJ2-5 | TRBD1 | TRBV27 | 13 | - | TGTGCCAGCAGTACTGGGACAGCCTACCTTCAGTACTTC | CASSTGTAYLQYF
TRBJ2-7 | TRBD1 | TRBV28 | 16 | - | TGTGCCAGCAGGCCCGCCTCGACAGGGGTCTCCTACGAGCAGTACTTC | CASRPASTGVSYEQYF
TRBJ2-1 | TRBD2 | TRBV4-1 | 18 | - | TGCGCCAGCAGCCAAGCACCCCCGAGTGGCGGGAGGCCTAATGAGCAGTTCTTC | CASSQAPPSGGRPNEQFF
TRBJ2-5 | - | TRBV7-6 | 14 | once | TGTGCCAGCAGCTTCCGGGTGGATCAAGAGACCCAGTACTTC | CASSFRVDQETQYF
TRBJ2-1 | TRBD2 | TRBV30 | 14 | once | TGTGCCTGGACTCTAGCGGGAGGGAGCGATGAGCAGTTCTTC | CAWTLAGGSDEQFF